This entry describes one TCR beta chain. The CDR3 covers 15 residues. The germline CDR1 and CDR2 sequences are SGHAT and FQNNGV. V was clipped by 0 bases and J by 8 bases, with 14 bases between them. This record belongs to a study of control samples from healthy donors and cancer patients. Measured with immunoSEQ multiplex PCR; TCRdb has only the in-frame clones, and not every one. The sample records about 200,000 clones, around 93% being singletons. This receptor was identified in a man under 40 in good health. The sample taken for sequencing was blood. V usage is TRBV11-2 and J usage is TRBJ2-1, with D tentatively TRBD2 (5 bases). The CDR3 sequence is CASSLEIAGVHEQFF. The CDR3 nucleotides are TGTGCCAGCAGCTTAGAGATTGCGGGTGTCCATGAGCAGTTCTTC.